This TCR beta chain was retrieved from a study of CD8 T cells in Susac syndrome (dated by TCRdb to between 2018 and 2021). Looking at the study overall: Whether CD8+ T cell activation and differentiation in Susac syndrome was antigen driven was tested using repertoire sequencing. Summary of the overall study and its limitations: The TCR sequencing and HLA analysis was acknowledged to have included a relatively small number of individuals.

With respect to this clonotype: Its recognized antigen is unknown. No much larger clonotype is one base removed from it; base qualities were not supplied.

Peripheral blood CD8+ and CD4+ T cells from healthy donors, Susac syndrome patients and multiple sclerosis patients were profiled by high-throughput TCR beta sequencing. The multiple sclerosis controls were treatment-naive patients whose relapsing-remitting disease, either stable or active, fulfilled the revised McDonald criteria. CD8+ TEMRA cells were enriched by FACS, while bulk CD8+ and CD4+ T cells were purified by magnetic negative isolation. Blood was collected in EDTA tubes and processed within 24 hours, with PBMCs isolated through density gradient centrifugation. PBMCs intended for TCR sequencing were frozen in liquid nitrogen and were later thawed in a 37 degrees C water bath. Purity of sorted or isolated CD4+, CD8+ and CD8+ TEMRA cells was at least 90%. Trimming costs V 4 bases and J 1 base, and their ends lie 10 bases apart. The CDR3 runs 14 residues from the cysteine to the phenylalanine. The CDR3 DNA has 42 bases and is translated from base 1. The germline V gene supplies CDR1 SNHLY and CDR2 FYNNEI.

RNA was extracted with the RNeasy kit and about 0.5 to 1 ug was reverse transcribed using random hexamers. The immunoSEQ multiplex PCR assay, which covers 54 Vbeta and 13 Jbeta segments, was used to amplify TCR beta CDR3 regions. PCR amplification bias was corrected by using a synthetic template baseline for primer optimization and computational correction. From the authors' description of their analysis: Reads were assigned to V, D and J genes according to IMGT and analyzed in immunoSEQ Analyzer, with only productive sequences retained. Clonality was computed as one minus Shannon entropy normalized by log2 of the number of productive unique sequences. For each patient and control, public and private clones were evaluated within the 100 most prevalent clones. Susac-specific clones were defined as absent from healthy and MS cohorts, 800 to 1,200 published viral clones and other ImmuneACCESS disease sequences. TCRdb redid the processing of the public reads, applying fastp at Q25 and MiXCR, and retained in-frame beta chains. Every entry covers one CDR3 protein and lists the most common genes and DNA from its rows. The V and J calls, along with clone size, are taken from TCRdb and not from the paper's own processing. Recorded for this sample are about 200,000 distinct CDR3 sequences; just under 95% of them occurred a single time. Approximately 0.081% of the sample is taken by the ten largest.

Sequenced: CD4+ T cells from PBMCs. The rearranged segments are TRBV2 and TRBJ1-1; no confident D gene assignment can be made. The source of this sequence is a human donor with multiple sclerosis. The nucleotide sequence is given as TGTGCCAGCAGTGTTGAGGCAGCGAACACTGAAGCTTTCTTT. Its translation is CASSVEAANTEAFF.